This is a list of T cell receptor beta chains from one sample in a study of blood T cell repertoires in COVID-19. Method: immunoSEQ multiplex PCR; TCRdb's copy keeps in-frame clones and lacks some. Among more than 250,000 clones listed, 82% were seen once. Sequenced input: PBMCs or T cells enriched from blood (not recorded which). The origin of the receptors is a man between 35 and 55 years old who had been exposed to COVID-19. The CDR3 runs from the conserved cysteine through the conserved F or W. Each record gives: V gene, CDR3 protein.

TRBV6-7,CASSPGQGAGEQYF
TRBV10-3,CAISEGGSSGRLNEQFF
TRBV18,CASSPPWTGSDEQFF
TRBV7-9,CASSPKNVAVINSPLHF
TRBV6-5,CASRRTSGRPDTQYF
TRBV18,CASSKRDRDQPQHF
TRBV11-1,CASSLGRSTEAFF
TRBV6-5,CASRRQGDQPQHF
TRBV5-1,CASSLLGLAANEQFF
TRBV6-5,CASSYHGQGAYEQYF
TRBV4-2,CASSYFGSDEQFF
TRBV3-1/TRBV3-2,CASSQQGARDGYTF
TRBV6-5,CASSYGLIANEKLFF